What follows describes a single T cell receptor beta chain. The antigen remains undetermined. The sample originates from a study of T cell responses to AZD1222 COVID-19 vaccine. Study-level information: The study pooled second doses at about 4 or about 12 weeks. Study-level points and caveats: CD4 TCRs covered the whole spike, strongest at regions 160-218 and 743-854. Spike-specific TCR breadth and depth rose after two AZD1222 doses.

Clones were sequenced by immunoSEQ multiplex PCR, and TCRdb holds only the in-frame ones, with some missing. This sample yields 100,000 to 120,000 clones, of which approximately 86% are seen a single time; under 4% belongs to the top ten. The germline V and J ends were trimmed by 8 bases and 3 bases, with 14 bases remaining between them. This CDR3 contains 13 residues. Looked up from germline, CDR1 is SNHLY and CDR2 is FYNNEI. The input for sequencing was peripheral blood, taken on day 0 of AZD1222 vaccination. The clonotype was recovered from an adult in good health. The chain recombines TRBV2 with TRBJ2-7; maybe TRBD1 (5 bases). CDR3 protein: CASSPSRVYEQYF. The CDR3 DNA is TGTGCCAGCTCCCCAAGCAGGGTCTACGAGCAGTACTTC.